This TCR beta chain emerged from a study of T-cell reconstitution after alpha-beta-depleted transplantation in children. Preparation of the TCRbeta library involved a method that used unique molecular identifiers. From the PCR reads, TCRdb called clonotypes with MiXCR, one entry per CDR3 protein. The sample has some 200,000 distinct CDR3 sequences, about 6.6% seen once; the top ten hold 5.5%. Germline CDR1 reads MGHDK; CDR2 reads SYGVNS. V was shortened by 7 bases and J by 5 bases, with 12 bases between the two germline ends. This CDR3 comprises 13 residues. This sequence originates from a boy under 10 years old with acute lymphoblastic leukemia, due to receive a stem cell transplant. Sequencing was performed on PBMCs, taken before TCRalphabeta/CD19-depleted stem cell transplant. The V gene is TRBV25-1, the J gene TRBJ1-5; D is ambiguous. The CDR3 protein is CASTAHGDQPQHF. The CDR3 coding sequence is TGTGCCAGCACCGCCCACGGGGATCAGCCCCAGCATTTT.